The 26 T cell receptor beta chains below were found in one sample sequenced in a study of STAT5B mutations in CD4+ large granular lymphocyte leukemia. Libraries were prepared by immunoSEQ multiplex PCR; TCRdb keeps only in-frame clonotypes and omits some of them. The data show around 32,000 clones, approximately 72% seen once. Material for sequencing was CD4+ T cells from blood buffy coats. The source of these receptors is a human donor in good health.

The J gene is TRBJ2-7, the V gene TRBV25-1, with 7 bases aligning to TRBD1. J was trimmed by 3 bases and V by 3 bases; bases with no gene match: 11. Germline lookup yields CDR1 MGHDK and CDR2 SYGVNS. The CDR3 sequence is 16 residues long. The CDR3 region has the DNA TGTGCCAGCAGTGACTACCCTCGGACAGGCGACTACGAGCAGTACTTC. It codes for CASSDYPRTGDYEQYF.

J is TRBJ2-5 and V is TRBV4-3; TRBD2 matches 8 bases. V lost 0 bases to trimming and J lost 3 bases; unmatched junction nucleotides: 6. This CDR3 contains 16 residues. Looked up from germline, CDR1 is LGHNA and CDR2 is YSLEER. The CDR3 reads CASSQDGRGVKETQYF. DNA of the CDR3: TGCGCCAGCAGCCAAGATGGGCGGGGGGTAAAAGAGACCCAGTACTTC.

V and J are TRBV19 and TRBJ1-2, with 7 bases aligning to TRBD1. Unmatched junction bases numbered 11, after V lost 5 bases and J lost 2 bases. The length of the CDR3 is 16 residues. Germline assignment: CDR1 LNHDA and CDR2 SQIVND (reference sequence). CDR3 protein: CASSSIGGQRNYGYTF. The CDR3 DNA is TGTGCCAGTAGTTCCATAGGGGGACAGAGGAACTATGGCTACACCTTC. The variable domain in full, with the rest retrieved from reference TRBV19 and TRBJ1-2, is DGGITQSPKYLFRKEGQNVTLSCEQNLNHDAMYWYRQDPGQGLRLIYYSQIVNDFQKGDIAEGYSVSREKKESFPLTVTSAQKNPTAFYLCASSSIGGQRNYGYTFGSGTRLTVV.

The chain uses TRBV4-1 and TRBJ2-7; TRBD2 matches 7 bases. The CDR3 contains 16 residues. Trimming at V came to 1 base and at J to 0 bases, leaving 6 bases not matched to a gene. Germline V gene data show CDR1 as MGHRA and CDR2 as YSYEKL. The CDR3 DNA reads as TGCGCCAGCAGCCAAGTATACGGGGGGACCTCCTACGAGCAGTACTTC. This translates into CASSQVYGGTSYEQYF.

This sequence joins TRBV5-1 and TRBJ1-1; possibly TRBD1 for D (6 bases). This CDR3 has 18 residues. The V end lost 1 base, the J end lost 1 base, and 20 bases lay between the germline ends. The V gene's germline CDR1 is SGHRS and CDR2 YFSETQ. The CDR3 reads CASSLPRNQGRGNTEAFF. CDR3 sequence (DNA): TGCGCCAGCAGCTTGCCCAGAAACCAGGGGCGCGGGAACACTGAAGCTTTCTTT. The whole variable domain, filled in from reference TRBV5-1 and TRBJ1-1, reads KAGVTQTPRYLIKTRGQQVTLSCSPISGHRSVSWYQQTPGQGLQFLFEYFSETQRNKGNFPGRFSGRQFSNSRSEMNVSTLELGDSALYLCASSLPRNQGRGNTEAFFGQGTRLTVV.

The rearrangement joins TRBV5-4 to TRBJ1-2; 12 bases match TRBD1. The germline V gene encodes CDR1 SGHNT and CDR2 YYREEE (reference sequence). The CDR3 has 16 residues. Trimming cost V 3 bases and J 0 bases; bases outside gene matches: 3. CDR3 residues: CASSSGQGATNYGYTF. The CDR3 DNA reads TGTGCCAGCAGCTCGGGACAGGGGGCTACTAACTATGGCTACACCTTC.

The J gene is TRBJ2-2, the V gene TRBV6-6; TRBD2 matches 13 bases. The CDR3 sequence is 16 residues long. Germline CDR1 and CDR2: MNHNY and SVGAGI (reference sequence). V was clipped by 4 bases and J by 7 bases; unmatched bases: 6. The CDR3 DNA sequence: TGTGCCAGCAGTTTCGCCCGACTAGCGGGAGGCGGGGAGCTGTTTTTT. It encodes CASSFARLAGGGELFF.

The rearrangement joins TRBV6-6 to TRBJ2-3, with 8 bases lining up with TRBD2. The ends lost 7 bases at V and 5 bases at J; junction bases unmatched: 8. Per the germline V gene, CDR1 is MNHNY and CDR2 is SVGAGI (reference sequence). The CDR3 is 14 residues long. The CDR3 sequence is CASTEAGELDTQYF. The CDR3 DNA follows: TGTGCCAGCACCGAAGCGGGGGAGCTAGATACGCAGTATTTT.

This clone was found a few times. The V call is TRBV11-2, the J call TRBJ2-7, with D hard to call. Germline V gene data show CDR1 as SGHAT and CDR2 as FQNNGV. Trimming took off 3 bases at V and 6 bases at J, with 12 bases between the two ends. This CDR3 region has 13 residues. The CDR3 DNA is TGTGCCAGCAGCTTCGCGGCCCCTAGCGAGCAGTACTTC. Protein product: CASSFAAPSEQYF.

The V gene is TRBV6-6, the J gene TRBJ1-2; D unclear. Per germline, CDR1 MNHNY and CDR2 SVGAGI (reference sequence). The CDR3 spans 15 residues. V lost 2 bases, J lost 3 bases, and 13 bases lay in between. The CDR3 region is CASSYLGGIDYGYTF. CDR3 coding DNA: TGTGCCAGCAGTTACCTCGGTGGGATTGACTATGGCTACACCTTC.

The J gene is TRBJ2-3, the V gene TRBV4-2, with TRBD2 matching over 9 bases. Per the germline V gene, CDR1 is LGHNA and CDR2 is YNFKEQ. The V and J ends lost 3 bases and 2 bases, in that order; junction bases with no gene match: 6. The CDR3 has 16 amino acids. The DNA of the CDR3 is TGTGCCAGCAGCCACCGAGCGGGAGGTGACACAGATACGCAGTATTTT. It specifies CASSHRAGGDTDTQYF.

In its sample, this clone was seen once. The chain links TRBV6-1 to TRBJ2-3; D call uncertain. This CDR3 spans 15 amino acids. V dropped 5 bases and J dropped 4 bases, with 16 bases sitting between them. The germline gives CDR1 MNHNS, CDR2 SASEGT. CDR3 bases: TGTGCCAGCAGTCCAGGAGCGTGGAGAGCAGATACGCAGTATTTT. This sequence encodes CASSPGAWRADTQYF.

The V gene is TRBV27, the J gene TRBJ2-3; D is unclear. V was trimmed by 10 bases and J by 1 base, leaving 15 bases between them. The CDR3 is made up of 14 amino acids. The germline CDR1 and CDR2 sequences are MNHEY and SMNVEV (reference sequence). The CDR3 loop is CAIIRVFRTDTQYF. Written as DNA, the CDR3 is TGTGCCATCATAAGGGTTTTCCGCACAGATACGCAGTATTTT.

CDR3: CASSLVRTEQYF. The CDR3 DNA reads as TGTGCCAGCAGTTTGGTAAGAACCGAGCAGTACTTC. The genes are TRBV28 and TRBJ2-7, with D unclear. CDR3 length: 12 residues. Trimming took 3 bases from V and 6 from J, leaving 9 bases between them. The germline CDR1 and CDR2 sequences are MDHEN and SYDVKM.

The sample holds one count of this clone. CDR3 protein: CASSLGAGSGSYNEQFF. The CDR3 bases are TGTGCCAGCAGCTTAGGGGCGGGTAGCGGATCCTACAATGAGCAGTTCTTC. This chain uses TRBV7-8 with TRBJ2-1, with D perhaps TRBD2 (6 bases). The V end was cut by 1 base, the J end by 1 base, with 14 bases between. Germline V CDR1 and CDR2: SGHVS, FQNEAQ. This CDR3 comprises 17 residues.

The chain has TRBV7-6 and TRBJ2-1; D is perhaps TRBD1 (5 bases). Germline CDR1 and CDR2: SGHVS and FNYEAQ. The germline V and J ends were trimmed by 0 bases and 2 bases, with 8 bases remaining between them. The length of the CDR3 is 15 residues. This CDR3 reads CASSLARQPYNEQFF. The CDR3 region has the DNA TGTGCCAGCAGCTTAGCGAGACAGCCCTACAATGAGCAGTTCTTC. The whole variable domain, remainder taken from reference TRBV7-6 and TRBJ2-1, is GAGVSQSPRYKVTKRGQDVALRCDPISGHVSLYWYRQALGQGPEFLTYFNYEAQQDKSGLPNDRFSAERPEGSISTLTIQRTEQRDSAMYRCASSLARQPYNEQFFGPGTRLTVL.

CDR3 DNA sequence: TGTGCCAGCAGTGCAAGCGGACCGTTTGGGTCCTACAATGAGCAGTTCTTC. Translation: CASSASGPFGSYNEQFF. The V and J genes are TRBV6-1 and TRBJ2-1; maybe TRBD2 (5 bases). Looked up from germline, CDR1 is MNHNS and CDR2 is SASEGT. The CDR3 contains 17 residues. With 4 bases removed from V and 1 base from J, the gap between germline ends came to 17 bases.

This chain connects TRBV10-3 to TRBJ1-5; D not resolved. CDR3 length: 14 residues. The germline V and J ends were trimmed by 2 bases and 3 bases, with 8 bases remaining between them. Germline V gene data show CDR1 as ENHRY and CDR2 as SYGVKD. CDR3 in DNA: TGTGCCATCAGTGAGGGTCAGCCCAATCAGCCCCAGCATTTT. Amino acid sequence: CAISEGQPNQPQHF.

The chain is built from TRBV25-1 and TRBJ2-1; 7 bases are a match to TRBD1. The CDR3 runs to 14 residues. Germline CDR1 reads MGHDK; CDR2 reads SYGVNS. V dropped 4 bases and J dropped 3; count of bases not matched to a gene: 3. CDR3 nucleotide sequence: TGTGCCAGCAGTGCAACAGGGGACTACAATGAGCAGTTCTTC. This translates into CASSATGDYNEQFF. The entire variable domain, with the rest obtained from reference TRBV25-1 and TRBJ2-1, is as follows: EADIYQTPRYLVIGTGKKITLECSQTMGHDKMYWYQQDPGMELHLIHYSYGVNSTEKGDLSSESTVSRIRTEHFPLTLESARPSHTSQYLCASSATGDYNEQFFGPGTRLTVL.

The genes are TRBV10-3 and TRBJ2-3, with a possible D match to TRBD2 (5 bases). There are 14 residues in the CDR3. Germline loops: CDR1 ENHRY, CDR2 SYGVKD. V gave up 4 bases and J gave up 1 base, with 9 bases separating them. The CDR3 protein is CAISATLGTDTQYF. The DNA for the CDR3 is TGTGCCATCAGTGCGACACTAGGCACAGATACGCAGTATTTT.

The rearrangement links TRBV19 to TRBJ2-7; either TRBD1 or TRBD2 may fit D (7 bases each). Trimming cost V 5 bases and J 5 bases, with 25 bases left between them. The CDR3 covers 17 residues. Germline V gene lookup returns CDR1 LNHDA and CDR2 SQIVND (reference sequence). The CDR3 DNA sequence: TGTGCCAGTAGTTCAAGAGAGGTGGCAGGGGGGGCGGACGAGCAGTACTTC. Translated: CASSSREVAGGADEQYF.

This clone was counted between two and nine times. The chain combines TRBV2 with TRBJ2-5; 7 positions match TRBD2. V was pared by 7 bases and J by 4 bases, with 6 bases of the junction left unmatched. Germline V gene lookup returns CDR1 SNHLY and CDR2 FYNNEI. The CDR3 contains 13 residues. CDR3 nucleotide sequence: TGTGCCAGCATGGGAAGCGGGACAGAGACCCAGTACTTC. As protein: CASMGSGTETQYF.

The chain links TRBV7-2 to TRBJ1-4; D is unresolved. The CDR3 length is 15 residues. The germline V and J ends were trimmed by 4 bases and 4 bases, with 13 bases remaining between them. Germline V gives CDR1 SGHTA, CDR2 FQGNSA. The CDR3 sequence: CASSSAPGSNEKLFF. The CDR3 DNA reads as TGTGCCAGCAGCTCCGCGCCCGGGAGTAATGAAAAACTGTTTTTT.

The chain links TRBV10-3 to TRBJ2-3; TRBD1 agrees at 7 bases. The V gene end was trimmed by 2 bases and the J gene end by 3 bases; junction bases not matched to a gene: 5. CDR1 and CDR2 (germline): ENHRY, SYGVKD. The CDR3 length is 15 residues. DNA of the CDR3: TGTGCCATCAGTGAGGACAGGGAAGCAACAGATACGCAGTATTTT. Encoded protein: CAISEDREATDTQYF.

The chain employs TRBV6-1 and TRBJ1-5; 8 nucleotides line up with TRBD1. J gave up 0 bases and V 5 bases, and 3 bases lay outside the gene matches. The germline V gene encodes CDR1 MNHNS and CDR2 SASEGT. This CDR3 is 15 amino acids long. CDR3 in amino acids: CASSSGQVSNQPQHF. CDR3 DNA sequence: TGTGCCAGCAGTTCGGGACAGGTTAGCAATCAGCCCCAGCATTTT.

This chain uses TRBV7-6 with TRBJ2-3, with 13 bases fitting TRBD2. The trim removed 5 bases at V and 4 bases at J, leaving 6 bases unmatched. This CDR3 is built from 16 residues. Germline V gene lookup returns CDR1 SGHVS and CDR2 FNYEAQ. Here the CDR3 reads CASSPGLAGDPDTQYF. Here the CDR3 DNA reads TGTGCCAGCAGCCCAGGACTAGCGGGGGACCCAGATACGCAGTATTTT.